This T cell receptor beta chain was recorded in a study of cytomegalovirus exposure and HLA in healthy donors (dated by TCRdb to the late 2010s). Concerning the study at large: An earlier analysis of approximately 640 of the donors reported approximately 290 Gb of sequence data and some 120 million unique TCR beta sequences from about 179 million T cells. An early release that covered around 590 HLA-typed donors contained approximately 300 gigabases of sequencing data and some 87 million unique TCR sequences. Of the roughly 430 genotyped donors, about 80% fell in the genetic ancestry cluster associated with self-reported Caucasian donors. The study was designed to test whether signatures of past pathogen exposure could be identified by cataloging public T cell receptors. Using immunosequencing, the study profiled T cell repertoires from 500 to 800 subjects and related those repertoires to cytomegalovirus serostatus. Along with the roughly 710-subject first cohort, a separate validation cohort of roughly 110 different subjects was used. High-throughput TCR immunosequencing, statistical association of individual TCRs with disease status, and machine learning were combined to predict cytomegalovirus infection status. A later analysis re-analyzed previously published TCR beta repertoires from hundreds of donors and added high-resolution HLA genotyping to study TCR occurrence patterns. The later analysis used no new phenotypic data to find candidate immune exposures, relying instead on TCR beta sequences and their occurrence across donors. An earlier analysis of 587 of the donors applied high-throughput TCR beta sequencing to assess whether each TCR beta V gene segment acted as functional or pseudogenic. Donor age, sex, ethnicity and CMV serostatus were compiled together with the repertoire data. Genome-wide SNP genotypes for about 60% of the roughly 700 donors were used in a later genetic analysis, which treated that subset as a discovery cohort. Every repertoire in the discovery cohort had been generated on one and the same sequencing platform. HLA typing covered class I and class II loci at four-digit resolution. The number of donors typed differed by locus, with roughly 629-640 for A, B, C, DRB1 and DQB1, over 500 for DQA1, 600 to 610 for DPA1, and some 470 for DPB1. Five DR-DQ haplotypes were treated as single units for association and clustering because of strong linkage in the cohort. Across 300 to 400 genotyped donors of the cohort, an average of roughly 200,000 unique TCR beta nucleotide sequences per donor were sequenced, and roughly 20% of those sequences were non-productive. The full study reports these points: According to a later genetic analysis, donors in an Asian-associated ancestry cluster had fewer N-insertions in productive TCRs than the approximately 700-donor mean. V-gene and J-gene trimming of TCR beta chains was associated with a missense DCLRE1C variant in a later genetic analysis, and the association was replicated in an independent cohort. At a false discovery rate of 0.05, a later analysis linked 16,000 or so TCR beta sequences to specific HLA alleles. In an earlier analysis of 500 to 650 of the donors, most TCR beta V segments appeared in productive rearrangements about 87% or about 30% of the time, broadly matching IMGT annotations. In a later analysis, TCR association rates were found to vary across HLA loci, with the most associated TCRs seen for DRB1 alleles and the fewest for HLA-C alleles. In a later analysis, several top co-occurrence clusters were reported to appear linked to parvovirus B19, influenza, CMV and Epstein-Barr virus. A further reported finding was that TCR beta sequences accurately predicted the HLA-A and HLA-B alleles for most subjects in the first cohort. Cytomegalovirus status was reported to be diagnosed by the classifier with high specificity and sensitivity in both the original and validation cohorts. While some public TCRs were present in many individuals, most TCR sequences turned up only very rarely across donors. Assigning TCR associations to individual alleles was difficult when HLA alleles, especially DR and DQ, strongly co-occurred. A group of highly shared sequence variants was considered likely to be a technical artifact of the sequencing pipeline. In vitro tests confirmed that a few of the cytomegalovirus-associated TCR beta chains recognize cytomegalovirus antigens. Because counts were too low, some 17 rarely observed V segments, including chromosome 9 orphons, were excluded from the earlier analysis of roughly 580 of the donors. This cohort had only TCR beta chains sequenced, and the lack of alpha or paired-chain data limited which features could be detected. Because some donors lacked HLA typing at each locus, the association tests relied only on the typed subset. The 87-base-pair reads could not distinguish some IMGT-functional V segments, including TRBV6-2 and TRBV6-3, so those segments were excluded. The presence/absence analyses assumed that sequencing depth was roughly uniform across donors, and that assumption may not be true. The authors suggested that the approach could potentially be extended to other disease states and immunological phenotypes. Most CMV-associated TCR beta chains appeared to be HLA-restricted in a later analysis, and the HLA associations seemed to be driven largely by CMV exposure. Correlated functional status among segregating V segments might be attributable to linkage disequilibrium, but an unknown experimental factor could not be ruled out. Immune exposure information for the cohort was limited to CMV serostatus. The study listed 164 TCR beta chains as associated with cytomegalovirus. In a later analysis, HLA-associated TCR beta chains were found to be more clonally expanded and to have lower generation probabilities than equally common non-associated chains.

The library was prepared using the immunoSEQ multiplex PCR assay. A mixture of 60 forward primers for TCR Vbeta segments and 13 reverse primers for TCR Jbeta segments was used in the multiplex PCR. A multiplex PCR assay on genomic DNA amplified the CDR3 region of rearranged TCR beta genes. The Illumina HiSeq System was used to sequence the amplified TCR beta libraries as 87-base-pair reads. Concerning the study's data processing: In a later analysis, tens of millions of unique TCR beta chains were counted across the roughly 610 repertoires, and around 10 million of these chains were shared by at least two donors. Raw reads were error-corrected and collapsed into unique sequences by a nearest-neighbor algorithm in which closely related sequences were merged to remove PCR and sequencing errors. CDR3 sequences were aligned to IMGT reference sequences to assign V, D and J gene segments. For a sequence to be retained, at least a six-nucleotide match to both a V gene segment and a J gene segment was required. A rearrangement was called productive if the CDR3 had no stop codons and remained in frame with V and J, and every other rearrangement was called non-productive. CDR3 was defined by IMGT convention, running from the second conserved V-encoded cysteine to the conserved J-encoded phenylalanine. Sequences without an unambiguous match to a single V gene segment were excluded from the earlier analysis of 587 of the donors. In an earlier analysis of a few hundred of the donors, V segments were called functional above 56.7% productive rearrangements and were called segregating when the between-donor standard deviation exceeded 5%. A statistical classification framework was developed to diagnose cytomegalovirus status using the catalog of TCR beta chain sequences. A later analysis assigned V and J genes by comparing TCR nucleotide sequences with IMGT/GENE-DB human TR gene sequences. In a later analysis, CDR3 sequences and most-parsimonious VDJ recombination scenarios were assigned using the TCRdist pipeline. In a later analysis, every TCR beta chain was defined by the combination of its CDR3 amino acid sequence and its V-gene family, and reads without a unique V-gene family were dropped. As a way to deal with suspected cross-contamination and a sequencing artifact, a later analysis dropped hundreds of nucleotide sequences that were highly shared and had low generation probability. A later analysis calculated a clonal expansion index for each public chain from normalized within-repertoire ranks of inferred template counts. A later analysis computed generation probabilities with a VDJ recombination model fitted to out-of-frame rearrangements, and checked the results against IGoR. A later analysis scored TCR-TCR, TCR-HLA and TCR-CMV co-occurrence with hypergeometric tests, applying a repertoire-size bias correction to TCR pairs. False discovery rates were estimated in a later analysis by permuting HLA or CMV assignments 20 times. In a later analysis, co-occurring TCRs were grouped using DBSCAN, with TCRdist sequence similarity added in when clustering inside HLA-allele-positive subsets. For co-occurrence clustering, repertoires with fewer than 30,000 or more than 120,000 public chains were excluded, along with 5 or 6 repertoires with anomalous nucleotide sharing. As stored in TCRdb, this immuneACCESS dataset retains in-frame rearrangements with V and J assigned. A fraction of the clones does not appear; measured against another copy, unresolved V genes explain less than half of the discrepancy, and the remainder lacks a known reason. The V and J calls and the clone size are those of that table, but D and trimming were determined from the DNA. The sample table holds over 80,000 clones, of which about four fifths were seen once. The ten most abundant clones make up roughly 14% of the sample.

Unmatched junction bases come to 4, with V trimmed by 8 bases and J by 5 bases. The CDR3, from cysteine to phenylalanine, totals 13 residues. Left in the record is the CDR3 DNA by itself, 39 bases read in frame from the first base. The germline V gene supplies CDR1 WSHSY and CDR2 SAAADI. In total, 600 or so healthy bone marrow donors made up the cohort. At the time of sampling, every cohort member was nominally healthy, though immune exposures that went unrecorded were likely present. The donor was CMV seropositive and belonged to the group of 250 to 300 seropositive cohort members. A peripheral blood sample was collected from each donor, and TCR beta sequencing was performed on peripheral blood mononuclear cells. The Qiagen DNeasy Blood Extraction Kit was used to extract genomic DNA from the blood cell samples. Note on this clone: The specificity of this receptor is unknown. Per-nucleotide qualities are absent, and no much larger clonotype sits a single base away.

The sequence links TRBV10-2 to TRBJ2-5, and 11 junctional nucleotides match TRBD2. What was sequenced was PBMCs. The sequence came from a woman aged 70-85 years in good health and CMV-seropositive. CDR3 region: CASRLAGGETQYF. The sequence in DNA is TGCGCCAGCCGCCTAGCGGGAGGTGAGACCCAGTACTTC.